This TCR beta chain stems from a study of blood T cell repertoires in COVID-19. From germline, CDR1 is SGHDT and CDR2 YYEEEE. This CDR3 has 14 residues. V lost 5 bases and J 4 bases, leaving 15 bases between the germline ends. Libraries were prepared by immunoSEQ multiplex PCR; TCRdb keeps only in-frame clonotypes and omits some of them. The sample consists of around 170,000 clones, around 86% of them appearing once. Source material: peripheral blood. The origin of this receptor is a woman aged 40 to 50 with acute or convalescent COVID-19. The V call is TRBV5-6, the J call TRBJ1-2; D possibly corresponds to TRBD1 (5 bases). The CDR3 loop reads CASSGSGGSYGYTF. Here the CDR3 DNA reads TGTGCCAGCAGTGGTTCGGGGGGATCCTATGGCTACACCTTC. The full variable domain, rest sourced from reference TRBV5-6 and TRBJ1-2, is DAGVTQSPTHLIKTRGQQVTLRCSPKSGHDTVSWYQQALGQGPQFIFQYYEEEERQRGNFPDRFSGHQFPNYSSELNVNALLLGDSALYLCASSGSGGSYGYTFGSGTRLTVV.